This TCR beta chain emerged from a study of yellow fever vaccine responses in identical twins. The study's findings and limits: Vaccine-induced T cell responses in twins were reportedly observed to appear partly convergent, partly personalized.

Trimming pared 7 bases from V and 0 bases from J, leaving 18 bases between. CDR3 length: 16 amino acids. Germline lookup yields CDR1 MNHNS and CDR2 SASEGT. A single record per CDR3 protein comes from TCRdb applying MiXCR to the RT-PCR reads. The sample has 20,000 to 25,000 distinct CDR3 sequences, around four fifths seen once. As concerns this clonotype: The antigen is undetermined.

The chain links TRBV6-1 to TRBJ1-1; D is unclear. The source of this sequence is a woman aged 18-29 years who received the yellow fever vaccine. The specimen was T cells from blood (PBMCs), unsorted or a sorted subset (not recorded which), collected before or after yellow fever vaccination (not recorded which). CDR3 nucleotides: TGTGCCAGCACCCACGTGTGGGCGGGGATGAACACTGAAGCTTTCTTT. Amino acids: CASTHVWAGMNTEAFF.